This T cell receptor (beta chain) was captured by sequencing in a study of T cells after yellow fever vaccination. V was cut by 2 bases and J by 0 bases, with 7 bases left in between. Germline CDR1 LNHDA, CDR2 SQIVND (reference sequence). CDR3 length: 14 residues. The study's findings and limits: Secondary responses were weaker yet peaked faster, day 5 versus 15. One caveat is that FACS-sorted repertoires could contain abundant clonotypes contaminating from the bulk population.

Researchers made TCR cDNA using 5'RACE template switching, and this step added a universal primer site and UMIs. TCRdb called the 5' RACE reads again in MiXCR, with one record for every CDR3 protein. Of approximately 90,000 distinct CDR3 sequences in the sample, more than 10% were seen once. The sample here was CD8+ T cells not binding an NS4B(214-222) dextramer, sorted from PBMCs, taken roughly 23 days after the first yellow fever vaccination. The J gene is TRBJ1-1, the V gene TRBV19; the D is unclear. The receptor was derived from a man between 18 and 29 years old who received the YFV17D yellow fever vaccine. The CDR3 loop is CASSIMSVNTEAFF. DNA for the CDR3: TGTGCCAGTAGTATAATGTCGGTGAACACTGAAGCTTTCTTT.